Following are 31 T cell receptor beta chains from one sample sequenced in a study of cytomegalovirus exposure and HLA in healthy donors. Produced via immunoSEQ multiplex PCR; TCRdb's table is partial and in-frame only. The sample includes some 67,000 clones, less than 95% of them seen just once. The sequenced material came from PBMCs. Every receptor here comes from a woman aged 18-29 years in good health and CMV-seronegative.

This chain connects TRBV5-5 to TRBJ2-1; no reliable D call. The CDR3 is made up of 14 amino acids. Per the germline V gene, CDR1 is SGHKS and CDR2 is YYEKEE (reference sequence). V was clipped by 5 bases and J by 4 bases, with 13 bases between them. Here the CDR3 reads CASSPSGGYNEQFF. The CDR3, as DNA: TGTGCCAGCAGTCCCTCGGGTGGGTACAATGAGCAGTTCTTC.

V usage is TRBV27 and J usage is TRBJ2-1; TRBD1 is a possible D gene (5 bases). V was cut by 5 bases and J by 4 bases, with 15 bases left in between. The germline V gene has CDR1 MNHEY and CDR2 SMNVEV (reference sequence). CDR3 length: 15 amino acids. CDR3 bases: TGTGCCAGCAGTCCCCACAGGCCGCCTTACAATGAGCAGTTCTTC. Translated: CASSPHRPPYNEQFF.

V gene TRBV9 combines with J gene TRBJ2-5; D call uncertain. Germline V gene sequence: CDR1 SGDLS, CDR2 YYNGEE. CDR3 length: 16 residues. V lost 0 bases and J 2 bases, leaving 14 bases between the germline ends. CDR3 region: CASSVETGAPQETQYF. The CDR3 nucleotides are TGTGCCAGCAGCGTAGAGACGGGTGCGCCTCAAGAGACCCAGTACTTC.

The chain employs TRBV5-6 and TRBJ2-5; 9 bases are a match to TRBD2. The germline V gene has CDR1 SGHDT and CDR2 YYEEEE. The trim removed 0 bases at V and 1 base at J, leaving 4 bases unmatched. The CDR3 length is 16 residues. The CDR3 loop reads CASSLANSGGQETQYF. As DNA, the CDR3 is TGTGCCAGCAGCTTGGCCAATAGCGGGGGCCAAGAGACCCAGTACTTC.

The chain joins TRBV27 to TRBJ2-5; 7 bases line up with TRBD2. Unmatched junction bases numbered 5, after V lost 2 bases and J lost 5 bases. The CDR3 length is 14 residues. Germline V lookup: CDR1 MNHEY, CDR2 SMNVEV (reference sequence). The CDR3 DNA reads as TGTGCCAGCAGTTTAAACGTGGGAGGGGAGACCCAGTACTTC. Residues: CASSLNVGGETQYF.

The CDR3 sequence: CASSSGYTEAFF. CDR3 bases: TGTGCCAGCTCCTCAGGGTACACTGAAGCTTTCTTT. The chain combines TRBV27 with TRBJ1-1; weak D call: TRBD1 (5 bases). Trimming pared 8 bases from V and 3 bases from J, leaving 10 bases between. Germline lookup yields CDR1 MNHEY and CDR2 SMNVEV (reference sequence). This CDR3 has 12 residues.

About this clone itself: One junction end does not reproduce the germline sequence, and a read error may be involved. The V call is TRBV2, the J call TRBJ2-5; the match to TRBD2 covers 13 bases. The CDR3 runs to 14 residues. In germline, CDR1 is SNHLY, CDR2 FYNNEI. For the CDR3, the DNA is TGTGCCAGCAGTCCTCGACTAGCGGGAGGACTCCTAGACTTC. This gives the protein CASSPRLAGGLLDF.

This CDR3 reads CASSPQSPGEAFF. In DNA, the CDR3 is TGTGCCAGCTCACCTCAGTCGCCGGGTGAAGCTTTCTTT. The chain has TRBV18 and TRBJ1-1, with D unclear. This CDR3 is 13 amino acids long. The germline V gene has CDR1 KGHSH and CDR2 LQKENI. V was clipped by 3 bases and J by 7 bases, with 12 bases between them.

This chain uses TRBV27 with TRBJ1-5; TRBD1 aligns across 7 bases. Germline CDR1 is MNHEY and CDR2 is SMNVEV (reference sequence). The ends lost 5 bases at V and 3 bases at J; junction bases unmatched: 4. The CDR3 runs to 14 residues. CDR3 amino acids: CASSNRGDNQPQHF. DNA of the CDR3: TGTGCCAGCAGTAACAGGGGCGACAATCAGCCCCAGCATTTT.

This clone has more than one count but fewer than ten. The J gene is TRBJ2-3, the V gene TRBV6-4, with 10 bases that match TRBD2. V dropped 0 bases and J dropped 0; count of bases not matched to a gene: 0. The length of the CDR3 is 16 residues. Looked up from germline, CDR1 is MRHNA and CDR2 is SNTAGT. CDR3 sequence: CASSDSTSGSTDTQYF. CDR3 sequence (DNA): TGTGCCAGCAGTGACTCGACTAGCGGGAGCACAGATACGCAGTATTTT.

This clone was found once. The CDR3 region has the DNA TGCGCCAGCAGCCAAGCAGCCTCCCGGGACAGGGCAACTAATGAAAAACTGTTTTTT. Residues: CASSQAASRDRATNEKLFF. The genes are TRBV4-3 and TRBJ1-4, with 9 nucleotides matching TRBD1. V dropped 1 base and J dropped 0; count of bases not matched to a gene: 9. The CDR3 sequence is 19 residues long. Germline V lookup: CDR1 LGHNA, CDR2 YSLEER.

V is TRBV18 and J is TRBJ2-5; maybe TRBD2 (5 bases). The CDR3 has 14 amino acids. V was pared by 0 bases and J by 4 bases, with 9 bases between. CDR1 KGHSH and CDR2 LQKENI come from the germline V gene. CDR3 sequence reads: CASSPPPEGETQYF. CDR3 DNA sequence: TGTGCCAGCTCACCACCGCCAGAGGGAGAGACCCAGTACTTC.

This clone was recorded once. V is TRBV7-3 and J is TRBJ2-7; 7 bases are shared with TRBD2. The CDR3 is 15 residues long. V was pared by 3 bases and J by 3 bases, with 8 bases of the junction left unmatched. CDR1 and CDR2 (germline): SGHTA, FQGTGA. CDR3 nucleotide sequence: TGTGCCAGCAGCTTGACAAGCGGGGAAAACTACGAGCAGTACTTC. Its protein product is CASSLTSGENYEQYF.

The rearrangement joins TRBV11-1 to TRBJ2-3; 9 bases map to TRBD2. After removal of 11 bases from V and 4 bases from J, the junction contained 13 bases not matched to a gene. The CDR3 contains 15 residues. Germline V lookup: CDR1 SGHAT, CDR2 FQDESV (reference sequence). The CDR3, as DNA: TGTGCCCCACAAAGAACAAGCGGGAGGCCAGATACGCAGTATTTT. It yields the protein CAPQRTSGRPDTQYF.

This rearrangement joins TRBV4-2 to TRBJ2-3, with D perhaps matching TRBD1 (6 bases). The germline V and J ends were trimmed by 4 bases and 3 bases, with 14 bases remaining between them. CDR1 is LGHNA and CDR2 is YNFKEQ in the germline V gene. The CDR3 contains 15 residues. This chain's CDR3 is CASSPISRGTDTQYF. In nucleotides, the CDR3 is TGTGCCAGCAGCCCCATTTCCAGGGGAACAGATACGCAGTATTTT.

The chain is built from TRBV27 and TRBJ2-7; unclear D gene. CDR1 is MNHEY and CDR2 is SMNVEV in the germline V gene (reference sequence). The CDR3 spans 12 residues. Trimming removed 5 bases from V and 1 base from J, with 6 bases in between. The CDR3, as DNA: TGTGCCAGCAGTCCCAGTTCCTACGAGCAGTACTTC. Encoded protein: CASSPSSYEQYF.

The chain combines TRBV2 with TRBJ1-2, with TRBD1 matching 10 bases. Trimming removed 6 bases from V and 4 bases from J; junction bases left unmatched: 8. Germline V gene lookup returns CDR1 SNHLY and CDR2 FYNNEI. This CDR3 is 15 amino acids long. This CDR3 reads CASSADRGQSYGYTF. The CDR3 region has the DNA TGTGCCAGCAGCGCTGACAGGGGGCAGTCCTATGGCTACACCTTC.

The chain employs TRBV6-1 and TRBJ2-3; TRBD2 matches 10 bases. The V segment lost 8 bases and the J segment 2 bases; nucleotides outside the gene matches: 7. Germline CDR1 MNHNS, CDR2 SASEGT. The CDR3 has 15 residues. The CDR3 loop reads CASAPGTSDTDTQYF. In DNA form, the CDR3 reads TGTGCCAGCGCTCCCGGGACTAGCGACACAGATACGCAGTATTTT.

CDR3 nucleotides: TGCAGTGCTAAGAGGTCCCACGAGCAGTACTTC. Amino acid sequence: CSAKRSHEQYF. V and J are TRBV20-1 and TRBJ2-7; unclear D gene. V shed 4 bases and J shed 5 bases, with 9 bases lying between them. The CDR3 sequence is 11 residues long. Germline CDR1 is DFQATT and CDR2 is SNEGSKA (reference sequence).

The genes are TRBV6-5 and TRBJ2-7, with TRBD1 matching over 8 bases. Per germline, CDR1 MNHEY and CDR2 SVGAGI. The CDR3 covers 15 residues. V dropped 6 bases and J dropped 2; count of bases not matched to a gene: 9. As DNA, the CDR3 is TGTGCCAGCAGGCCCACCGGGACAGGCCCCTACGAGCAGTACTTC. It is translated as CASRPTGTGPYEQYF.

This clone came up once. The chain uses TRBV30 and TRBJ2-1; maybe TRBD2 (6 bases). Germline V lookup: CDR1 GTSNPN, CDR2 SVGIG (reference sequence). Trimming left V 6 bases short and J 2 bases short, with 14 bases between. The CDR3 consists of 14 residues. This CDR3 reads CACSEGLTYNEQFF. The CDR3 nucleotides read TGTGCCTGCTCGGAGGGCCTGACCTACAATGAGCAGTTCTTC.

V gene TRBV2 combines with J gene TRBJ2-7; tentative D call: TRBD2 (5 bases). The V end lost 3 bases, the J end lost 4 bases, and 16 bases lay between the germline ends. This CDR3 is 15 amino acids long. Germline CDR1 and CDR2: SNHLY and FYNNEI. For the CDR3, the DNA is TGTGCCAGCAGTGATTGGGGTCCCGGGGATTACGAGCAGTACTTC. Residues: CASSDWGPGDYEQYF.

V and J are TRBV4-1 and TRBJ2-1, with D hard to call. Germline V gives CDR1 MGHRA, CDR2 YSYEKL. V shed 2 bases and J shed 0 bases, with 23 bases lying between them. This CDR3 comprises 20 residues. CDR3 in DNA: TGCGCCAGCAGCCAAATGAGAAGCGTGGAGCGAAAAAGCTCCTACAATGAGCAGTTCTTC. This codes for CASSQMRSVERKSSYNEQFF.

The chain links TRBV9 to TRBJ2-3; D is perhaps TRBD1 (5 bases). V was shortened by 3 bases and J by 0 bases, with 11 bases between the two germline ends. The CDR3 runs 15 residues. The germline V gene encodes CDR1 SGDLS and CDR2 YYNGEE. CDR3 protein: CASSAQQGSTDTQYF. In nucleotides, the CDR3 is TGTGCCAGCAGCGCCCAGCAGGGTAGCACAGATACGCAGTATTTT.

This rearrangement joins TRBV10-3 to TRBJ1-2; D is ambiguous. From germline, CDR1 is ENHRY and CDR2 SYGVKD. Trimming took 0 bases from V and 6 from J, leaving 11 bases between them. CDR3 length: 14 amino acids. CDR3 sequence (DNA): TGTGCCATCAGTGAGTCGACCGGGTTCGATGGCTACACCTTC. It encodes CAISESTGFDGYTF.

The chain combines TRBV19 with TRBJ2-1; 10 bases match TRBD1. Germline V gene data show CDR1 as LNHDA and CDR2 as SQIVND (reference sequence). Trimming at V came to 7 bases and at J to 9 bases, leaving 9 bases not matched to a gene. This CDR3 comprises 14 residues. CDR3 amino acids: CASKRQGAMGEQFF. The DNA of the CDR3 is TGTGCCAGTAAGAGACAGGGGGCAATGGGTGAGCAGTTCTTC.

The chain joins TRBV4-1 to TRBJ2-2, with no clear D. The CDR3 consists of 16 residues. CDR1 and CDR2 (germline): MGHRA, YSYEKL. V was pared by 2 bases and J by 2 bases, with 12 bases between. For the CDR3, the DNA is TGCGCCAGCAGCCAATCACCCCTTACTAACACCGGGGAGCTGTTTTTT. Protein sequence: CASSQSPLTNTGELFF.

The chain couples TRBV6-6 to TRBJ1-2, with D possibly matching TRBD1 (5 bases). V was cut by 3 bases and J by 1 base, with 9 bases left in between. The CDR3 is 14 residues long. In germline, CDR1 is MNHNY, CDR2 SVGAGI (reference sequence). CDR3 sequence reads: CASSYPGGNYGYTF. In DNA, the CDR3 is TGTGCCAGCAGTTATCCCGGGGGTAACTATGGCTACACCTTC.

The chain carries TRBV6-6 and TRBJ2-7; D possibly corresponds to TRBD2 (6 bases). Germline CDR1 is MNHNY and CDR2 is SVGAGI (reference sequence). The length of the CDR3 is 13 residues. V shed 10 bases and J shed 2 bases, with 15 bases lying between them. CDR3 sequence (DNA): TGTGCCACCCTGGGGGGAGCAACCTACGAGCAGTACTTC. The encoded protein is CATLGGATYEQYF.

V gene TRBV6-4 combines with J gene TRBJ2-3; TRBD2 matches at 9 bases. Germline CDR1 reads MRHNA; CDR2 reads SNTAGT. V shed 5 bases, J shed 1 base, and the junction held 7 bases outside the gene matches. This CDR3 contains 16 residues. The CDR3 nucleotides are TGTGCCAGCAGTTTTAGCGGGGGAAGTGGCACAGATACGCAGTATTTT. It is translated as CASSFSGGSGTDTQYF.

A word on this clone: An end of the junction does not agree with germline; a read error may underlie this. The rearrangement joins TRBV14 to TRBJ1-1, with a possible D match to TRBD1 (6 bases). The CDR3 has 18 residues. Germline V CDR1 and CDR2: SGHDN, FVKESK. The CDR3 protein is CASSQGGGTLMGNTEAFF. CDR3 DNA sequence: TGTGCCAGCAGTCAAGGGGGAGGGACTCTTATGGGGAACACTGAAGCTTTCTTT. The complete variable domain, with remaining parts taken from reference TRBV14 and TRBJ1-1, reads EAGVTQFPSHSVIEKGQTVTLRCDPISGHDNLYWYRRVMGKEIKFLLHFVKESKQDESGMPNNRFLAERTGGTYSTLKVQPAELEDSGVYFCASSQGGGTLMGNTEAFFGQGTRLTVV.